This TCR beta chain is drawn from a study of blood T cell repertoires in COVID-19. Study at large: T cells, B-cell-depleted T cells, or PBMCs provided the cDNA or gDNA that served as material.

Per the germline V gene, CDR1 is SGHNT and CDR2 is YYREEE (reference sequence). CDR3 length: 14 residues. Trimming pared 5 bases from V and 8 bases from J, leaving 19 bases between. The method was immunoSEQ multiplex PCR; TCRdb's version includes in-frame clones alone and lacks a portion of them. This sample carries about 210,000 clones, over 75% of them seen once, and the ten largest clones take 5.1%. Sequenced material: peripheral blood. This clonotype was sampled from a man aged 50 or older with COVID-19, enrolled during active disease. The chain couples TRBV5-4 to TRBJ1-1; D is ambiguous. The CDR3 sequence is CASSLPGSREEAFF. Written as DNA, the CDR3 is TGTGCCAGCAGTTTACCGGGATCCCGGGAGGAAGCTTTCTTT.